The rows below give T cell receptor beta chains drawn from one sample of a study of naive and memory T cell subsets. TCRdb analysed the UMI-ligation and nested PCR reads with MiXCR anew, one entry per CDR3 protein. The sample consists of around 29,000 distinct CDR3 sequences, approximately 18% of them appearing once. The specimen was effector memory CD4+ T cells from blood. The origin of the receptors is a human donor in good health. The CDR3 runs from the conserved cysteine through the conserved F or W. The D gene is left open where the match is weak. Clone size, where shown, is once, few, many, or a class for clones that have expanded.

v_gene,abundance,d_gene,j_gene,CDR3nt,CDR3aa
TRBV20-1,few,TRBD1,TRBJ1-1,TGCAGTGCACCAGGACAGGCGAACACTGAAGCTTTCTTT,CSAPGQANTEAFF
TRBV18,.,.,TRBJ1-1,TGTGCCAGCTCCCAGACCAGTCGGAGGGACACTGAAGCTTTCTTT,CASSQTSRRDTEAFF
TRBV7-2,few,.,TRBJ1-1,TGTGCCAGCAGCTTAGGGATGAACACTGAAGCTTTCTTT,CASSLGMNTEAFF
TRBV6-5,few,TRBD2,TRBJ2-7,TGTGCCAGCAGGGGGGAGGGAGTTGGCGAGCAGTACTTC,CASRGEGVGEQYF
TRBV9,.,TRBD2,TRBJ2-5,TGTGCCAGCACCAAAGGGACTACGCAAGAGACCCAGTACTTC,CASTKGTTQETQYF
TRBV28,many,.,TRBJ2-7,TGTGCCAGCAGCCCAACGGGGGGCGGGAGTAACTACGAGCAGTACTTC,CASSPTGGGSNYEQYF
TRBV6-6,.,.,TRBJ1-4,TGTGCCAGCATGAGGGTCCATAATGAAAAACTGTTTTTT,CASMRVHNEKLFF
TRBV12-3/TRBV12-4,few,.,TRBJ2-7,TGTGCCAGCAGCGGACCGGGAGATCGAACGAATCAGTACTTC,CASSGPGDRTNQYF
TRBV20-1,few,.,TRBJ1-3,TGCAGTGCTCCAGGCTCTGGAAACACCATATATTTT,CSAPGSGNTIYF
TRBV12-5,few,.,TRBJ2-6,TGTGCTAGTGGTCCCTATCAGGCAGGGGCCAACGTCCTGACTTTC,CASGPYQAGANVLTF
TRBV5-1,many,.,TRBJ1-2,TGCGCCAGCAGGCCTATACAGAGGGGTAACTATGGCTACACCTTC,CASRPIQRGNYGYTF
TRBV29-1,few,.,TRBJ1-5,TGCAGCGTTTCGGGGGCCGATCAGCCCCAGCATTTT,CSVSGADQPQHF
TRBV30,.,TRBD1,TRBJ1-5,TGTGCCCTAGCGACAGGGGGCGTAAACAATCAGCCCCAGCATTTT,CALATGGVNNQPQHF
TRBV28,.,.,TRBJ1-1,TGTGCCAGCAGGACAGGGAACACTGAAGCTTTCTTT,CASRTGNTEAFF
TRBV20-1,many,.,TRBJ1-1,TGCAGTGCTAGTTACGAGGTCTGGAACACTGAAGCTTTCTTT,CSASYEVWNTEAFF
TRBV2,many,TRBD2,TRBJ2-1,TGTGCCAGCAGTGAAGCGCGGGGGGGAGAGCAGTTCTTC,CASSEARGGEQFF
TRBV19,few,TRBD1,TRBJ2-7,TGTGCCAGTAGTCGGAACCCGACAGGGAACCACGAGCAGTACTTC,CASSRNPTGNHEQYF
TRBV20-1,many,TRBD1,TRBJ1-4,TGCAGTGCAAAGCCGGGACAGGGGCCAGGAAAACTGTTTTTT,CSAKPGQGPGKLFF
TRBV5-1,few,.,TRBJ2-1,TGCGCCAGCAGCTTAGTCAGGAATGAGCAGTTCTTC,CASSLVRNEQFF
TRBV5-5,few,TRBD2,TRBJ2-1,TGTGCCAGCAGCTTGGGGGTAGGCGGGGGAAACAATGAGCAGTTCTTC,CASSLGVGGGNNEQFF
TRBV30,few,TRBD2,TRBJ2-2,TGTGCCTGGAAAGGACTAGCGGGAGGTACTGGGGAGCTGTTTTTT,CAWKGLAGGTGELFF
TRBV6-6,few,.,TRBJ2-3,TGTGCCAGCAGTTGGATGGATACGCAGTATTTT,CASSWMDTQYF
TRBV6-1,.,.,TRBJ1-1,TGTGCCAGCAGTCTATGGACAGATTCGAACACTGAAGCTTTCTTT,CASSLWTDSNTEAFF
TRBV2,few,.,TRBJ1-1,TGTGCCAGCAGTGAGTTAGGGGGGAACACTGAAGCTTTCTTT,CASSELGGNTEAFF
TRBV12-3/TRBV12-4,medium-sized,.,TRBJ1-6,TGTGCCAGCAGTTCTTGGGGGAGCTCCTATAATTCACCCCTCCACTTT,CASSSWGSSYNSPLHF
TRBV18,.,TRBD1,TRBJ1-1,TGTGCCAGCTCACCCACCACCCCTAATCCGGGACAGGGGTTTCACACTGAAGCTTTCTTT,CASSPTTPNPGQGFHTEAFF
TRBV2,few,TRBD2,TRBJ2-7,TGTGCCAGCAACGACGGCCCCACGGGAGGGAGGCAGTACTTC,CASNDGPTGGRQYF
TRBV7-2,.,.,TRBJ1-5,TGTGCCAGCAGCTTACTAGGAGGGCTCCTCAATCAGCCCCAGCATTTT,CASSLLGGLLNQPQHF